A single TCR beta chain is shown here with its context. The antigen is not known. These data belong to a study of T cells after posttransplantation cyclophosphamide. Study results and caveats: After PTCy, TRB diversity resembled that of CNI/methotrexate controls.

V lost 4 bases and J lost 8; bases outside the gene matches: 18. This CDR3 has 19 residues. The V gene's germline CDR1 is SGHRS and CDR2 YFSETQ. The method was immunoSEQ multiplex PCR; TCRdb's version includes in-frame clones alone and lacks a portion of them. Among several hundred clones listed, about 89% were seen once. The rearrangement links TRBV5-1 to TRBJ2-1; TRBD2 aligns across 13 bases. This TCR derives from a man aged 45 to 65. Material for sequencing was CD8+ T cells sorted from bone marrow. CDR3 protein: CASSETTGGIGLAGDEQFF. CDR3 sequence (DNA): TGCGCCAGCAGCGAAACGACAGGGGGCATAGGACTAGCGGGAGATGAGCAGTTCTTC.